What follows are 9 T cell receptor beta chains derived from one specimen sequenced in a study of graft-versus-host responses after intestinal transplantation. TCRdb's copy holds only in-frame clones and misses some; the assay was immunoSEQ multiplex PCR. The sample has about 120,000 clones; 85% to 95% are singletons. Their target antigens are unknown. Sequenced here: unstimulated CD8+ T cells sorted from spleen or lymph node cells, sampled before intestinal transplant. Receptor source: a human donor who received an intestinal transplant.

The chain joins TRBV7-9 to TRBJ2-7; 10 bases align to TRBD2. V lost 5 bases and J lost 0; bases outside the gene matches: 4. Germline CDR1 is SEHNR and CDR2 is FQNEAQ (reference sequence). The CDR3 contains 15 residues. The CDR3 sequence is CASSPGTSVSYEQYF. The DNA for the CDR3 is TGTGCCAGCAGCCCCGGGACTAGCGTCTCCTACGAGCAGTACTTC.

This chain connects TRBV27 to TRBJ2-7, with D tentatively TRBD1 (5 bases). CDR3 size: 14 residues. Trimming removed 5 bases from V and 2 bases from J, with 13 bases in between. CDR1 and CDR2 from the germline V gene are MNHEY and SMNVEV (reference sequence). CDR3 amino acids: CASSPLDRAYEQYF. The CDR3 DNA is TGTGCCAGCAGTCCATTAGACAGAGCCTACGAGCAGTACTTC.

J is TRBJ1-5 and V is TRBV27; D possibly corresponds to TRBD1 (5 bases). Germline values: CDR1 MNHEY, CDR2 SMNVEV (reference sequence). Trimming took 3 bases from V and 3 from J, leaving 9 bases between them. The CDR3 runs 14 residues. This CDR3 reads CASSFRAFNQPQHF. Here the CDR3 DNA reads TGTGCCAGCAGTTTCAGGGCCTTCAATCAGCCCCAGCATTTT.

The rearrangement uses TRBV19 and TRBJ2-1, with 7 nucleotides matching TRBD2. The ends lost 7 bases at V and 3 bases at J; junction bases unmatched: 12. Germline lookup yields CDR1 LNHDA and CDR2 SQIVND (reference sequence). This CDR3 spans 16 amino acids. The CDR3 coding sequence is TGTGCCAGTAAAGGCTCTGCGGGAGCGGTCTACAATGAGCAGTTCTTC. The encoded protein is CASKGSAGAVYNEQFF.

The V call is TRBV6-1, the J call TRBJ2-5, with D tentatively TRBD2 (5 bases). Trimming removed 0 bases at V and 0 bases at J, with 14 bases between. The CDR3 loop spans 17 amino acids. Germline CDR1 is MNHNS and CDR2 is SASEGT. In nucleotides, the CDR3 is TGTGCCAGCAGTGAAGCGAGGGCAGGCCCGTACCAAGAGACCCAGTACTTC. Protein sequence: CASSEARAGPYQETQYF.

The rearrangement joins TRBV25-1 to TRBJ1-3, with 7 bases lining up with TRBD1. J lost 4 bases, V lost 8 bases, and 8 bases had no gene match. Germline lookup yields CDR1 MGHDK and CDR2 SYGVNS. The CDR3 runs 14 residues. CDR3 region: CASSTTGAGNTIYF. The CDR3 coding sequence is TGTGCCAGCTCCACCACAGGGGCCGGAAACACCATATATTTT.

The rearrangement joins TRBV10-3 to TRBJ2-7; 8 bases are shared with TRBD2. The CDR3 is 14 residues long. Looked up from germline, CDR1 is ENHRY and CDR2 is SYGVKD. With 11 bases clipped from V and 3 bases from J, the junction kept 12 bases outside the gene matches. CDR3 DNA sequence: TGTGCCGTCGGGGGGGTCAACCGTCTCTACGAGCAGTACTTC. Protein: CAVGGVNRLYEQYF.

The CDR3 here is CASSSGTQTNTEAFF. The CDR3 DNA follows: TGTGCCAGCAGCTCCGGGACACAGACGAACACTGAAGCTTTCTTT. The gene calls are TRBV11-3 and TRBJ1-1, with a possible D match to TRBD1 (6 bases). Trimming shortened V by 4 bases and J by 1 base, and 13 bases separated the two germline ends. CDR3 size: 15 residues. Germline assignment: CDR1 SGHNT and CDR2 YENEEA. The full variable domain, its missing parts supplied by reference TRBV11-3 and TRBJ1-1, is EAGVVQSPRYKIIEKKQPVAFWCNPISGHNTLYWYLQNLGQGPELLIRYENEEAVDDSQLPKDRFSAERLKGVDSTLKIQPAELGDSAVYLCASSSGTQTNTEAFFGQGTRLTVV.

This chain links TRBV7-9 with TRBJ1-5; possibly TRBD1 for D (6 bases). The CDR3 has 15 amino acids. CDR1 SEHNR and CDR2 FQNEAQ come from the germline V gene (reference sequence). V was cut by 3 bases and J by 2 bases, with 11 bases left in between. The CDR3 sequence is CASSFTGQRNQPQHF. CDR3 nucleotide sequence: TGTGCCAGCAGCTTTACAGGGCAGCGCAATCAGCCCCAGCATTTT.